The rows below give T cell receptor beta chains drawn from one sample of a study of blood T cell repertoires in COVID-19. The data were produced by immunoSEQ multiplex PCR, yet TCRdb's version contains in-frame clones alone and is incomplete. The repertoire holds approximately 140,000 clones, with 84% as singletons. The sample comprised peripheral blood. The receptors derive from a man younger than 40 with COVID-19, enrolled during active disease. Each CDR3 is given with its conserved first and last residue. The D gene is left open where the match is weak. The size of a clone is reported for some rows only, either as once, few or many, or as a class for expanded clones.

CDR3 DNA: TGTGCCAGCAACACAGGGGCCTATGGCTACACCTTC
CDR3 protein: CASNTGAYGYTF
J gene: TRBJ1-2
clone size: .
V gene: TRBV19
D gene: TRBD1

CDR3 DNA: TGTGCCAGCAGCTTAGCCTTCACGAGGACTAGCGGGAGAAAGTTCTACGAGCAGTACTTC
CDR3 protein: CASSLAFTRTSGRKFYEQYF
J gene: TRBJ2-7
clone size: .
V gene: TRBV7-8
D gene: TRBD2

CDR3 DNA: TGTGCCAGCAGTTTTCGGAGGGACTCTGGGGCCAACGTCCTGACTTTC
CDR3 protein: CASSFRRDSGANVLTF
J gene: TRBJ2-6
clone size: .
V gene: TRBV27
D gene: .

CDR3 DNA: TGTGCCAGCAGCCCGACTGAGGGACAGGGGGCAAATGAGCAGTTCTTC
CDR3 protein: CASSPTEGQGANEQFF
J gene: TRBJ2-1
clone size: .
V gene: TRBV13
D gene: TRBD1

CDR3 DNA: TGTGCCAGCAGTGAGGTCGCCAGAACCTACGAGCAGTACTTC
CDR3 protein: CASSEVARTYEQYF
J gene: TRBJ2-7
clone size: .
V gene: TRBV2
D gene: .

CDR3 DNA: TGTGCCAGCAGTACAAACCGGGACAGGCTTGAAGCTTTCTTT
CDR3 protein: CASSTNRDRLEAFF
J gene: TRBJ1-1
clone size: .
V gene: TRBV28
D gene: TRBD1

CDR3 DNA: TGTGCCAGTAGGATAAGCGGGGGATACAATGAGCAGTTCTTC
CDR3 protein: CASRISGGYNEQFF
J gene: TRBJ2-1
clone size: .
V gene: TRBV19
D gene: TRBD2

CDR3 DNA: TGTGCCAGCAGCTTACGGACAGCTATCCAAGAGACCCAGTACTTC
CDR3 protein: CASSLRTAIQETQYF
J gene: TRBJ2-5
clone size: .
V gene: TRBV7-9
D gene: .

CDR3 DNA: TGTGCCAGCAGCTTAGGACTAGTCCTTGACTCCTACAATGAGCAGTTCTTC
CDR3 protein: CASSLGLVLDSYNEQFF
J gene: TRBJ2-1
clone size: .
V gene: TRBV13
D gene: .

CDR3 DNA: TGTGCCAGCAGACCCCGGGACTGGAGTGTCAATGAGCAGTTCTTC
CDR3 protein: CASRPRDWSVNEQFF
J gene: TRBJ2-1
clone size: .
V gene: TRBV6-6
D gene: .

CDR3 DNA: TGTGCCAGTAGTGGGACATCGTCCTACGAGCAGTACTTC
CDR3 protein: CASSGTSSYEQYF
J gene: TRBJ2-7
clone size: .
V gene: TRBV19
D gene: .

CDR3 DNA: TGTGCCAGCAGCCACGGAGGGCCACCCGAAAATGAGCAGTTCTTC
CDR3 protein: CASSHGGPPENEQFF
J gene: TRBJ2-1
clone size: .
V gene: TRBV3-1/TRBV3-2
D gene: .

CDR3 DNA: TGTGCCAGCAGACTAACCGGGACAGGGAATAACTATGGCTACACCTTC
CDR3 protein: CASRLTGTGNNYGYTF
J gene: TRBJ1-2
clone size: .
V gene: TRBV5-5
D gene: TRBD1

CDR3 DNA: TGTGCCATCAAATACAGCGCGACTAGTATCTTAGATACGCAGTATTTT
CDR3 protein: CAIKYSATSILDTQYF
J gene: TRBJ2-3
clone size: .
V gene: TRBV10-3
D gene: .

CDR3 DNA: TGTGCCAGCAGCTCCTCAGCGGGAGGGCTCTACGAGCAGTACTTC
CDR3 protein: CASSSSAGGLYEQYF
J gene: TRBJ2-7
clone size: .
V gene: TRBV11-2
D gene: TRBD2

CDR3 DNA: TGTGCCACCGCCTCAGGTTGGGCTAGCGGGAGGGAGAGAGAGACCCAGTACTTC
CDR3 protein: CATASGWASGRERETQYF
J gene: TRBJ2-5
clone size: .
V gene: TRBV19
D gene: TRBD2

CDR3 DNA: TGCGCCAGCAGTGAGTTCACTCGGGAAACTAGCCCCCGTGAGCAGTTCTTC
CDR3 protein: CASSEFTRETSPREQFF
J gene: TRBJ2-1
clone size: few
V gene: TRBV10-1
D gene: .